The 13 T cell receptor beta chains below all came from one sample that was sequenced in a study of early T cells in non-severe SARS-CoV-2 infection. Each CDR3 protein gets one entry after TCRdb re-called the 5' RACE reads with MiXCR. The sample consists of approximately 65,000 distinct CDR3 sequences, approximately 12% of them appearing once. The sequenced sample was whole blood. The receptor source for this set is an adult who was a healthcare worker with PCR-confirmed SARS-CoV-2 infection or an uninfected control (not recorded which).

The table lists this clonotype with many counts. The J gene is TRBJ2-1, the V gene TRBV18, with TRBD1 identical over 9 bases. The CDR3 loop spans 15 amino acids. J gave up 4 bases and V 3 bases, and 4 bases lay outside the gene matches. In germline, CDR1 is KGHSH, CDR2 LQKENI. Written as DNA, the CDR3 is TGTGCCAGCTCACCTCCGGGACAGGGATACAATGAGCAGTTCTTC. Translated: CASSPPGQGYNEQFF. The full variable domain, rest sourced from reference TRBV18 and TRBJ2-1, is NAGVMQNPRHLVRRRGQEARLRCSPMKGHSHVYWYRQLPEEGLKFMVYLQKENIIDESGMPKERFSAEFPKEGPSILRIQQVVRGDSAAYFCASSPPGQGYNEQFFGPGTRLTVL.

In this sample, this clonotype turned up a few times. The CDR3 spells CASSPYGVDTEAFF. Here the CDR3 DNA reads TGTGCCAGCAGCCCCTATGGGGTAGACACTGAAGCTTTCTTT. The rearrangement uses TRBV7-8 and TRBJ1-1, with no clear D. The CDR3 runs to 14 residues. The V gene's germline CDR1 is SGHVS and CDR2 FQNEAQ. The V end lost 5 bases, the J end lost 3 bases, and 13 bases lay between the germline ends.

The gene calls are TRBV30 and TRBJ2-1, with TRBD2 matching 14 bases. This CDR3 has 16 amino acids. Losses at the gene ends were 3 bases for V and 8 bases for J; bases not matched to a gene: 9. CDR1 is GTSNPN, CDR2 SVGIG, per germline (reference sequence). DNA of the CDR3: TGTGCCTGGAGGCCGACTAGCGGGGGGGTGAGGGATGAGCAGTTCTTC. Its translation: CAWRPTSGGVRDEQFF.

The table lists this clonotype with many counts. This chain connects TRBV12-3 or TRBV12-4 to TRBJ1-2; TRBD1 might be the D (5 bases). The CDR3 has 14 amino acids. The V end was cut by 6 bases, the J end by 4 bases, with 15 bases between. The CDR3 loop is CASSRPPGRYGYTF. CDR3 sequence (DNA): TGTGCCAGCAGCCGCCCCCCGGGGCGCTATGGCTACACCTTC.

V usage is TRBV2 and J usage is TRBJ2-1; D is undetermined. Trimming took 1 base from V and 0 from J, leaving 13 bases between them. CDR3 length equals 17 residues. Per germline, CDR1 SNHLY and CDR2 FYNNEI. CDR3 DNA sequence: TGTGCCAGCAGTGAAGGTCGGCGGTGGAGCTCCTACAATGAGCAGTTCTTC. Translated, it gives CASSEGRRWSSYNEQFF.

The CDR3 nucleotides are TGCGCCAGCAGCTTGTTCCTAGCGGGGGGCATGGACGAGCAGTACTTC. Its protein is CASSLFLAGGMDEQYF. The gene calls are TRBV5-1 and TRBJ2-7; 11 bases agree with TRBD2. With V trimmed by 1 base and J by 5 bases, 8 bases remained unmatched. This CDR3 contains 16 residues. Germline lookup yields CDR1 SGHRS and CDR2 YFSETQ.

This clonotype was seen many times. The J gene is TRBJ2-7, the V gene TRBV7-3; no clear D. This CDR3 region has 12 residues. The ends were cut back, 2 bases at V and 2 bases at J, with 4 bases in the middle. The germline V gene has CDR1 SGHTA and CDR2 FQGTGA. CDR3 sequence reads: CASSLLAYEQYF. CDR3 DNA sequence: TGTGCCAGCAGCTTACTAGCCTACGAGCAGTACTTC.

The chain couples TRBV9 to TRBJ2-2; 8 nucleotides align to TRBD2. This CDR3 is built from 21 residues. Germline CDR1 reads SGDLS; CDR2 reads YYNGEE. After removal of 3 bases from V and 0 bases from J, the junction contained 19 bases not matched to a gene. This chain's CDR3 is CASSAHPRGGSAFSNTGELFF. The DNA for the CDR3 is TGTGCCAGCAGCGCCCATCCCCGGGGGGGCTCTGCATTCTCGAACACCGGGGAGCTGTTTTTT.

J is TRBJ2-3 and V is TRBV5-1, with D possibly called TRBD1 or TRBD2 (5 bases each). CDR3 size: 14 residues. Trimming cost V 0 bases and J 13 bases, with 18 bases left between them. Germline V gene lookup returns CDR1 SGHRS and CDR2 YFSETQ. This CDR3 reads CASSLDVLGTPEYF. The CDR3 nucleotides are TGCGCCAGCAGCTTGGATGTTCTAGGGACCCCCGAGTATTTT.

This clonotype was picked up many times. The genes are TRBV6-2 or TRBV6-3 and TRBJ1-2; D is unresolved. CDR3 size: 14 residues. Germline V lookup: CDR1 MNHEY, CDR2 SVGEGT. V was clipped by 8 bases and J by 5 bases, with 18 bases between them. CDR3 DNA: TGTGCCAGCGGTAAACGGGAACAGTTATATGGCTACACCTTC. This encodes CASGKREQLYGYTF.

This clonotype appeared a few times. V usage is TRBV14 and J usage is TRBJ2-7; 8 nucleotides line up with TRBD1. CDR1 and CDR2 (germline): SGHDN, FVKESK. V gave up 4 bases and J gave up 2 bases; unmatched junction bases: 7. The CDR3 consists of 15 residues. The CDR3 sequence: CASSPLGQGPYEQYF. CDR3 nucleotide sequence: TGTGCCAGCAGCCCCCTTGGACAGGGCCCCTACGAGCAGTACTTC.

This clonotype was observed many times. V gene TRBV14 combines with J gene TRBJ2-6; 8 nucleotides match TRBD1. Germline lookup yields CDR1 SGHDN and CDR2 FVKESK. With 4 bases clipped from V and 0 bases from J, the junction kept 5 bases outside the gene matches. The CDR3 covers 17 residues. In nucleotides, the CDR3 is TGTGCCAGCAGCCGACGGACAGGGTACTCTGGGGCCAACGTCCTGACTTTC. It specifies CASSRRTGYSGANVLTF. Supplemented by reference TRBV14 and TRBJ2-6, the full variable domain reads EAGVTQFPSHSVIEKGQTVTLRCDPISGHDNLYWYRRVMGKEIKFLLHFVKESKQDESGMPNNRFLAERTGGTYSTLKVQPAELEDSGVYFCASSRRTGYSGANVLTFGAGSRLTVL.

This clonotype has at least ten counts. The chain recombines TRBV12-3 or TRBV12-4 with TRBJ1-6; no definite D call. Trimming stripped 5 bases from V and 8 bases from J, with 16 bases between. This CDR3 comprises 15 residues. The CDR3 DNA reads TGTGCCAGCAGTAGGAGCCATCAGTTGGATTCACCCCTCCACTTT. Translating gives CASSRSHQLDSPLHF.